This record looks at one T cell receptor (beta chain) sequence and its context. Antigen: not known. Sorted-subset replicate PCRs used approximately 190 ng of genomic DNA. This amount corresponded to about 29,000 T cell genomes. Profiling relied on immunoSEQ multiplex PCR, and the TCRdb table lists in-frame clones only, not all of them. The sample records about 870,000 clones, approximately 92% being singletons. The germline V gene has CDR1 KGHSH and CDR2 LQKENI. V lost 2 bases, J lost 3 bases, and 8 bases lay in between. This CDR3 spans 14 amino acids. The sample belongs to a study of shared clonotypes between healthy human individuals. For the study at large: Three CD4 naive, three CD4 memory, two CD8 naive and one CD8 memory plate were used per donor.

Cells designated naive CD8 were CD45RO-negative and were positively selected for CCR7, with terminally differentiated effector memory CD45RA+ cells excluded. Notes on the study in general: In general, naive subsets displayed greater estimated richness than memory subsets did.

The chain links TRBV18 to TRBJ1-3, with D hard to call. Material: naive CD8+ T cells sorted from blood. The source is a man aged 25 to 40 in good health. The CDR3 bases are TGTGCCAGCTCACCAAATGGTAATGGAAACACCATATATTTT. Translated, it gives CASSPNGNGNTIYF.